Listed below are T cell receptor beta chains from one sample, sequenced in a study of OX40 agonist ivuxolimab in advanced cancers. The protocol was immunoSEQ multiplex PCR, while the TCRdb copy is restricted to in-frame clones and leaves out a portion. The sample holds over 85,000 clones, around nine tenths seen once. Sequencing was performed on CD4+ or CD8+ T cells sorted from blood, taken in a trial of the OX40 agonist ivuxolimab. The origin of the receptors is an adult with an advanced solid tumor such as melanoma, head and neck, liver or kidney cancer. The CDR3 runs from the conserved cysteine through the conserved F or W. The D gene is left open where the match is weak. The size field is filled for only some rows; it gives once, few, many or a size class.

j_call | d_call | clone_size | v_call | cdr3_nt | cdr3_aa
TRBJ2-6 | - | once | TRBV7-9 | TGTGCCAGCAGCTTGGATGCCAACGTCCTGACTTTC | CASSLDANVLTF
TRBJ2-3 | - | - | TRBV5-3 | TGTGCCAGCAGCTTGGAGGGTTTCTACACAGATACGCAGTATTTT | CASSLEGFYTDTQYF
TRBJ2-7 | - | - | TRBV27 | TGTGCCAGCGGGCATGGGAGGAGGGACGAGCAGTACTTC | CASGHGRRDEQYF
TRBJ2-1 | - | - | TRBV18 | TGTGCCAGCTCACCACCGGCGGGGGCTGAGCAGTTCTTC | CASSPPAGAEQFF
TRBJ2-2 | TRBD2 | - | TRBV7-3 | TGTGCCAGCAGCTTAGGGACTAGCGTGAACACCGGGGAGCTGTTTTTT | CASSLGTSVNTGELFF
TRBJ2-7 | TRBD2 | once | TRBV7-2 | TGTGCCAGCAGCCCGCGACTAGCTGTTAACTACGAGCAGTACTTC | CASSPRLAVNYEQYF
TRBJ2-5 | - | - | TRBV7-2 | TGTGCCAGCAGCAAAGAGTGGACCCAAGAGACCCAGTACTTC | CASSKEWTQETQYF
TRBJ1-4 | - | - | TRBV21-1 | TGTGCCAGCAGCAAACTGGGCAGGGAAGAAACTAATGAAAAACTGTTTTTT | CASSKLGREETNEKLFF
TRBJ2-1 | - | - | TRBV7-9 | TGTGCCAGCAGCCATTCGGTAGGGGGCAATGAGCAGTTCTTC | CASSHSVGGNEQFF
TRBJ2-1 | TRBD2 | - | TRBV5-1 | TGCGCCAGCAGCACGGGACTAGCGGGGGGACTCAATGAGCAGTTCTTC | CASSTGLAGGLNEQFF
TRBJ2-3 | TRBD2 | - | TRBV7-9 | TGTGCCAGCAGCCGCCTCTCCGGGACTAGTTTAGATACGCAGTATTTT | CASSRLSGTSLDTQYF
TRBJ2-1 | - | - | TRBV6-5 | TGTGCCATCGAGCACCAAAGTGGTAATGAGCAGTTCTTC | CAIEHQSGNEQFF
TRBJ2-7 | - | - | TRBV28 | TGTGCCAGCAGTTTATTCCCGACAACCTACGAGCAGTACTTC | CASSLFPTTYEQYF
TRBJ2-7 | TRBD1 | - | TRBV6-5 | TGTGCCAGCAGCCCCCAGGGGGCCTACCCCTACGAGCAGTACTTC | CASSPQGAYPYEQYF
TRBJ2-1 | - | - | TRBV19 | TGTGCCAGTCTCCCTTTCAGGGGGGCCTCTTACAATGAGCAGTTCTTC | CASLPFRGASYNEQFF
TRBJ1-3 | - | - | TRBV14 | TGTGCCAGCAGCCCGGGGTTCGGAAACACCATATATTTT | CASSPGFGNTIYF
TRBJ2-1 | - | - | TRBV5-1 | TGCGCCAGCAGCTTGCGGCCCTCCGGGGTGTCAGATGAGCAGTTCTTC | CASSLRPSGVSDEQFF
TRBJ2-7 | - | - | TRBV6-5 | TGTGCCAGCAGACGACGCGAGCGGGTCTACGAGCAGTACTTC | CASRRRERVYEQYF
TRBJ1-2 | - | - | TRBV4-3 | TGCGCCAGCAGCCGCCGCCAGGCGCTCAACTATGGCTACACCTTC | CASSRRQALNYGYTF
TRBJ2-3 | - | - | TRBV9 | TGTGCCAGCAGCGTACGCTCGGGTGCCACAGATACGCAGTATTTT | CASSVRSGATDTQYF
TRBJ1-2 | TRBD1 | - | TRBV16 | TGTGCCAGCAGCCAATGGACGTTTAGGACAGGGGGAGGTGGCTACACCTTC | CASSQWTFRTGGGGYTF
TRBJ2-1 | TRBD1 | - | TRBV6-5 | TGTGCCAGCAGTTCCAGACAGGGAAGCTCCTACAATGAGCAGTTCTTC | CASSSRQGSSYNEQFF
TRBJ1-4 | - | - | TRBV27 | TGTGCCAGCAGTTTATACCCAGGGAGGGAAAAACTGTTTTTT | CASSLYPGREKLFF
TRBJ1-1 | - | - | TRBV5-4 | TGTGCCAGCAGCGTCAGACAGGCAATGAACACTGAAGCTTTCTTT | CASSVRQAMNTEAFF
TRBJ1-4 | TRBD1 | - | TRBV5-4 | TGTGCCAGCAGCTTGATTCCAGGGGGGCAGACGACTAATGAAAAACTGTTTTTT | CASSLIPGGQTTNEKLFF
TRBJ1-2 | - | - | TRBV28 | TGTGCCAGCAGTTTCCGCCGGGGGGATGGCTACACCTTC | CASSFRRGDGYTF
TRBJ1-2 | - | once | TRBV2 | TGTGCCAGCAACTTAGGACAGCTTAACTATGGCTACACCTTC | CASNLGQLNYGYTF
TRBJ2-7 | TRBD1 | - | TRBV7-2 | TGTGCCAGCAGCTTCCGAATGGGGACAGGGGGGGACGAGCAGTACTTC | CASSFRMGTGGDEQYF
TRBJ2-7 | - | once | TRBV4-1 | TGCGCCAGCAGCCAAGTCGACAGTCGTTCCTACGAGCAGTACTTC | CASSQVDSRSYEQYF
TRBJ2-6 | - | once | TRBV7-8 | TGTGCCAGCAGCTTCACTGGGGCCAACGTCCTGACTTTC | CASSFTGANVLTF
TRBJ2-7 | TRBD1 | - | TRBV5-1 | TGCGCCAGCAGCCACGGACAGGGATCCTACGAGCAGTACTTC | CASSHGQGSYEQYF
TRBJ2-7 | - | - | TRBV11-2 | TGTGCCAGCAGCTTAGTCTCAGGTACCTACGAGCAGTACTTC | CASSLVSGTYEQYF
TRBJ2-7 | - | - | TRBV23-1 | TGCGCCGTATTCCGACTATCCACTTACTACGAGCAGTACTTC | CAVFRLSTYYEQYF
TRBJ2-7 | TRBD2 | - | TRBV5-4 | TGTGCCAGCAGCTTAGGTAGCGGGAGCTCCTACGAGCAGTACTTC | CASSLGSGSSYEQYF
TRBJ1-1 | - | - | TRBV6-5 | TGTGCCAGCAGTTACGACTGGCAGGACACTGAAGCTTTCTTT | CASSYDWQDTEAFF
TRBJ2-7 | TRBD2 | - | TRBV18 | TGTGCCAGCTCCCCACCTCTAGCGGCCTCCTACGAGCAGTACTTC | CASSPPLAASYEQYF
TRBJ1-5 | TRBD1 | - | TRBV19 | TGTGCCAGTAGTATAGATCAATTGGGAGGGGGCCAGCCCCAGCATTTT | CASSIDQLGGGQPQHF
TRBJ1-3 | TRBD1 | - | TRBV28 | TGTGCCAGCAGTTTGGGACAGCCCGCGCGGGGAAACACCATATATTTT | CASSLGQPARGNTIYF
TRBJ1-5 | TRBD1 | - | TRBV19 | TGTGCCAGTAGTAGGACAGGGCTGGGCAATCAGCCCCAGCATTTT | CASSRTGLGNQPQHF
TRBJ1-4 | TRBD1 | - | TRBV6-5 | TGTGCCAGCAGTTTTCGACAGGGTGCAACTAATGAAAAACTGTTTTTT | CASSFRQGATNEKLFF
TRBJ2-7 | - | - | TRBV6-5 | TGTGCCAGCAGTTACTCGAATCGGGGGGCGAACGAGCAGTACTTC | CASSYSNRGANEQYF
TRBJ1-1 | TRBD1 | - | TRBV18 | TGTGCCAGCTCACCATCGACAGGGAGGTTGACTGAAGCTTTCTTT | CASSPSTGRLTEAFF